This T cell receptor beta chain was identified in a study of blood T cell repertoires in COVID-19 (TCRdb year 2020). With regard to the full study: Collaborator samples came from the United States, Italy and Spain and covered acute and convalescent phases of COVID-19. The repertoires were released in a freely available public database intended as a resource for research on the immune response to SARS-CoV-2. Samples were obtained from the ongoing ImmuneRACE study (first 160 participants) and from over 1,000 subjects provided by 6 global collaborators. HLA class I and class II types, where available, came from metadata supplied by the sample provider rather than from assay-based typing. The prospective study material was composed of cDNA or gDNA derived from T cells, B-cell-depleted T cells, or PBMCs. Deeply sampled blood TCRbeta repertoires from subjects exposed to, actively infected with, or recovered from COVID-19 were included in the dataset. Sample metadata almost always included a de-identified subject ID, COVID-19 status, age in years and sex.

Collaborating institutions collected whole blood in K2EDTA tubes following their own protocols. For TCRbeta analysis, collaborators shipped samples as frozen whole blood, isolated PBMCs, or DNA extracted from either of those sample types. TCRbeta CDR3 regions were amplified from genomic DNA using the immunoSEQ Assay, a bias-controlled multiplex PCR. The authors' analysis ran thus. The number of nucleated cells in each sample was estimated from the amplification of reference gene primers within the assay. Sequence reads were collapsed and filtered to measure the absolute abundance of every unique TCRbeta CDR3 rearrangement. For each sample, productive Simpson clonality was calculated by taking the square root of Simpson's diversity index across productive rearrangements. TCRdb limited this immuneACCESS table to in-frame rearrangements with V and J called. A share of clones is missing; checked studies link under half to unresolved V genes, and the rest is unexplained. The V and J calls and clone size are taken from that table; D and trimming were inferred from the DNA. This sample is represented by over 100,000 clones; about 90% of them were singletons. The ten top clones hold 3.5% to 4.5% of the sample.

With respect to this clone: This clone's antigen is unknown. No base quality values were provided; no much bigger clone lies one nucleotide off.

The research as a whole found: How much clinical and demographic metadata was included differed by source and by participant, and the metadata was provided uncurated.

The sequenced material came from peripheral blood. The receptor's source is a man younger than 35 with acute or convalescent COVID-19.

The CDR3 reads as follows: CASRKAGTPYGYTF. The DNA sequence reads TGTGCCAGCAGAAAAGCCGGGACTCCCTATGGCTACACCTTC. The rearrangement joined TRBV11-2 to TRBJ1-2; TRBD1 is perhaps the D gene, given 5 matching bases. The cysteine opens and the phenylalanine closes a CDR3 of 14 amino acids. The only DNA kept is the CDR3, 42 bases in frame from the first base. The germline V gene specifies SGHAT as CDR1 and FQNNGV as CDR2. V is shortened by 6 bases, J by 4 bases, and the region joining them spans 15 bases.